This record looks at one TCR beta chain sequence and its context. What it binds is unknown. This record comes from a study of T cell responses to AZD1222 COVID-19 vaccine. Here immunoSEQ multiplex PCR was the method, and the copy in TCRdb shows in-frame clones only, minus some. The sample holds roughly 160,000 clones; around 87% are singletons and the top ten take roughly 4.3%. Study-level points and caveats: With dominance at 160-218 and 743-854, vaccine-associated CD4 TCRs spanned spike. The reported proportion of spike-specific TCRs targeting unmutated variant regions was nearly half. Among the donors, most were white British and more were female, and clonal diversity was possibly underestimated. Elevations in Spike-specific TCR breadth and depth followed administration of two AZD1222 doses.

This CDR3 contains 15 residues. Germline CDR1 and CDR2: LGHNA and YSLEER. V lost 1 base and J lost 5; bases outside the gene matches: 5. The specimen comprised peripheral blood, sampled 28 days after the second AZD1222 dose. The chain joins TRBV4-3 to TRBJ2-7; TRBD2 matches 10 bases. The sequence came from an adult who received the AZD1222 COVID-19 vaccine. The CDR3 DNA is TGCGCCAGCAGCCAAGTAACTAGCGGGGTGAACGAGCAGTACTTC. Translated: CASSQVTSGVNEQYF.